A selection of T cell receptor beta chains follows, all from one sample in a study of early T cells in non-severe SARS-CoV-2 infection. TCRdb ran MiXCR on the 5' RACE reads and lists one entry per CDR3 protein. The table shows more than 55,000 distinct CDR3 sequences, with around 13% occurring only once. Sample: whole blood. These receptors were obtained from an adult who was a healthcare worker with PCR-confirmed SARS-CoV-2 infection or an uninfected control (not recorded which). Each CDR3 is given with its conserved first and last residue. D genes are given only for firm matches. Clone size appears in some rows only: once, few, many, or a class for an expanded clone.

CDR3 length: 14; V gene: TRBV7-2; D gene: NA; J gene: TRBJ2-3; clone size: many; CDR3 protein: CASSFTGVVGTQYF; CDR3 DNA: TGTGCCAGCAGCTTTACGGGGGTGGTTGGTACGCAGTATTTT
CDR3 length: 14; V gene: TRBV29-1; D gene: NA; J gene: TRBJ2-2; clone size: few; CDR3 protein: CSLKGPPNTGELFF; CDR3 DNA: TGCAGCCTTAAGGGACCTCCGAACACCGGGGAGCTGTTTTTT
CDR3 length: 15; V gene: TRBV29-1; D gene: TRBD2; J gene: TRBJ2-3; clone size: few; CDR3 protein: CSVDGLAGDTDTQYF; CDR3 DNA: TGCAGCGTTGATGGACTAGCGGGCGACACAGATACGCAGTATTTT
CDR3 length: 14; V gene: TRBV11-2; D gene: TRBD1; J gene: TRBJ2-5; clone size: few; CDR3 protein: CASSTRTGQETQYF; CDR3 DNA: TGTGCCAGCAGCACACGGACAGGCCAAGAGACCCAGTACTTC
CDR3 length: 15; V gene: TRBV7-7; D gene: TRBD2; J gene: TRBJ2-3; clone size: NA; CDR3 protein: CASSHTSGVTDTQYF; CDR3 DNA: TGTGCTAGCAGCCATACTAGCGGTGTCACAGATACGCAGTATTTT
CDR3 length: 13; V gene: TRBV7-6; D gene: NA; J gene: TRBJ2-3; clone size: few; CDR3 protein: CASSLSSADTQYF; CDR3 DNA: TGTGCCAGCAGCTTGTCTAGTGCCGATACGCAGTATTTT
CDR3 length: 15; V gene: TRBV2; D gene: TRBD1; J gene: TRBJ2-7; clone size: many; CDR3 protein: CASSENRDRRYEQYF; CDR3 DNA: TGTGCCAGCAGTGAGAACCGGGACAGACGATACGAGCAGTACTTC
CDR3 length: 15; V gene: TRBV6-4; D gene: NA; J gene: TRBJ1-1; clone size: NA; CDR3 protein: CAIRTPGRKNTEAFF; CDR3 DNA: TGTGCCATCCGAACTCCGGGACGGAAGAACACTGAAGCTTTCTTT
CDR3 length: 13; V gene: TRBV20-1; D gene: NA; J gene: TRBJ1-5; clone size: few; CDR3 protein: CSAELRDNQPQHF; CDR3 DNA: TGCAGTGCCGAGCTCCGGGACAATCAGCCCCAGCATTTT
CDR3 length: 13; V gene: TRBV7-9; D gene: TRBD1; J gene: TRBJ2-5; clone size: many; CDR3 protein: CASPGGPGETQYF; CDR3 DNA: TGTGCCAGCCCAGGGGGCCCTGGGGAGACCCAGTACTTC
CDR3 length: 14; V gene: TRBV5-1; D gene: TRBD1; J gene: TRBJ2-7; clone size: NA; CDR3 protein: CASSLGDSGYEQYF; CDR3 DNA: TGCGCCAGCAGCTTGGGGGACAGCGGCTACGAGCAGTACTTC
CDR3 length: 15; V gene: TRBV6-4; D gene: NA; J gene: TRBJ1-1; clone size: NA; CDR3 protein: CASSELPRMGTEAFF; CDR3 DNA: TGTGCCAGCAGTGAATTACCACGGATGGGCACTGAAGCTTTCTTT
CDR3 length: 11; V gene: TRBV5-1; D gene: NA; J gene: TRBJ2-5; clone size: NA; CDR3 protein: CASSSAGTQYF; CDR3 DNA: TGCGCCAGCAGCAGCGCGGGGACCCAGTACTTC
CDR3 length: 13; V gene: TRBV6-2/TRBV6-3; D gene: NA; J gene: TRBJ2-5; clone size: NA; CDR3 protein: CASTLWDGETQYF; CDR3 DNA: TGTGCCAGCACCCTATGGGACGGAGAGACCCAGTACTTC
CDR3 length: 16; V gene: TRBV7-9; D gene: NA; J gene: TRBJ2-5; clone size: few; CDR3 protein: CASSSSGRAGAGTQYF; CDR3 DNA: TGTGCCAGCAGCTCCTCCGGACGGGCAGGCGCGGGGACCCAGTACTTC
CDR3 length: 13; V gene: TRBV29-1; D gene: NA; J gene: TRBJ2-3; clone size: many; CDR3 protein: CSVARRLTDTQYF; CDR3 DNA: TGCAGCGTTGCCCGTAGACTCACAGATACGCAGTATTTT
CDR3 length: 13; V gene: TRBV12-3/TRBV12-4; D gene: NA; J gene: TRBJ2-5; clone size: many; CDR3 protein: CASSFAGRETQYF; CDR3 DNA: TGTGCCAGCAGTTTCGCAGGGAGGGAGACCCAGTACTTC
CDR3 length: 16; V gene: TRBV7-6; D gene: NA; J gene: TRBJ2-3; clone size: many; CDR3 protein: CASSLQPQGRADTQYF; CDR3 DNA: TGTGCCAGCAGCCTGCAGCCACAAGGTAGAGCAGATACGCAGTATTTT
CDR3 length: 11; V gene: TRBV11-2; D gene: NA; J gene: TRBJ2-5; clone size: many; CDR3 protein: CASSLYETQYF; CDR3 DNA: TGTGCCAGCAGCTTGTACGAGACCCAGTACTTC
CDR3 length: 12; V gene: TRBV15; D gene: NA; J gene: TRBJ2-1; clone size: few; CDR3 protein: CATSRGRSEQFF; CDR3 DNA: TGTGCCACCAGCCGCGGAAGGAGTGAGCAGTTCTTC
CDR3 length: 13; V gene: TRBV6-1; D gene: NA; J gene: TRBJ1-2; clone size: NA; CDR3 protein: CASSPWDSAGYTF; CDR3 DNA: TGTGCCAGCAGTCCTTGGGACTCGGCTGGCTACACCTTC
CDR3 length: 15; V gene: TRBV2; D gene: NA; J gene: TRBJ1-4; clone size: NA; CDR3 protein: CASKDTIRTNEILFF; CDR3 DNA: TGTGCCAGCAAGGACACGATCAGAACTAATGAAATACTGTTTTTT
CDR3 length: 15; V gene: TRBV29-1; D gene: TRBD2; J gene: TRBJ2-7; clone size: NA; CDR3 protein: CSVETLAGGAGEQYF; CDR3 DNA: TGCAGCGTTGAAACCCTAGCGGGGGGCGCGGGAGAGCAGTACTTC
CDR3 length: 16; V gene: TRBV6-6; D gene: TRBD2; J gene: TRBJ2-3; clone size: NA; CDR3 protein: CASSYSFSGGENTQYF; CDR3 DNA: TGTGCCAGCAGTTACTCGTTTAGCGGGGGAGAGAATACGCAGTATTTT
CDR3 length: 14; V gene: TRBV28; D gene: NA; J gene: TRBJ2-5; clone size: few; CDR3 protein: CASSSPLVQETQYF; CDR3 DNA: TGTGCCAGCAGTTCCCCACTAGTCCAAGAGACCCAGTACTTC
CDR3 length: 15; V gene: TRBV7-8; D gene: NA; J gene: TRBJ1-2; clone size: many; CDR3 protein: CASSLMGDGLSGYTF; CDR3 DNA: TGTGCCAGCAGCCTTATGGGGGACGGCCTATCGGGCTACACCTTC
CDR3 length: 13; V gene: TRBV7-2; D gene: NA; J gene: TRBJ1-1; clone size: many; CDR3 protein: CASSFRGDPEAFF; CDR3 DNA: TGTGCCAGCAGCTTTAGGGGTGACCCTGAAGCTTTCTTT